The clone carrying this T cell receptor beta chain was seen only a few times. This sample is drawn from a study of neurological immune-mediated disorders. The junction had 11 bases not matched to a gene; V was cut back by 3 bases and J by 6 bases. The CDR3 is 17 residues long. The making of cDNA relied on 5'RACE with 10-nucleotide random UMIs. One entry per CDR3 protein, called by TCRdb with MiXCR from the 5' RACE reads. The sample consists of approximately 45,000 distinct CDR3 sequences, 12% of them appearing once. This clonotype was obtained from a female donor in good health. The sequencing sample was made of PBMCs. The chain joins TRBV12-3 or TRBV12-4 to TRBJ1-1; 12 bases fit TRBD1. CDR3 coding DNA: TGTGCCAGCAGTTTCAGGGGGGACAGGGGGCTCGGGGCTGAAGCTTTCTTT. It encodes CASSFRGDRGLGAEAFF.